This T cell receptor beta chain is drawn from a study of T cell responses to AZD1222 COVID-19 vaccine. The table lists this clone with a few counts. Its specificity is not known. Study results and limitations: The study reported that nearly half of spike-specific TCRs target unmutated variant regions. Clonal diversity was possibly underestimated; the donors were predominantly white British and more often female. Repertoires were obtained solely post-peak T cell response. Seropositivity was recorded at baseline in only five to seven AZD1222 recipients.

Some clones are missing from TCRdb's copy, which holds only in-frame ones; the method was immunoSEQ multiplex PCR. The sample carries under 100,000 clones, roughly 90% recorded once. The CDR3 is made up of 15 amino acids. Germline loops: CDR1 KGHDR, CDR2 SFDVKD. The V segment lost 3 bases and the J segment 3 bases; nucleotides outside the gene matches: 1. This material consisted of peripheral blood, taken on day 0 of AZD1222 vaccination. This receptor was taken from an adult in good health. The V gene is TRBV24-1, the J gene TRBJ2-5; TRBD2 aligns across 12 bases. For the CDR3, the DNA is TGTGCCACCAGTGATCGGACTAGCGGGGAAGAGACCCAGTACTTC. Translation gives CATSDRTSGEETQYF.